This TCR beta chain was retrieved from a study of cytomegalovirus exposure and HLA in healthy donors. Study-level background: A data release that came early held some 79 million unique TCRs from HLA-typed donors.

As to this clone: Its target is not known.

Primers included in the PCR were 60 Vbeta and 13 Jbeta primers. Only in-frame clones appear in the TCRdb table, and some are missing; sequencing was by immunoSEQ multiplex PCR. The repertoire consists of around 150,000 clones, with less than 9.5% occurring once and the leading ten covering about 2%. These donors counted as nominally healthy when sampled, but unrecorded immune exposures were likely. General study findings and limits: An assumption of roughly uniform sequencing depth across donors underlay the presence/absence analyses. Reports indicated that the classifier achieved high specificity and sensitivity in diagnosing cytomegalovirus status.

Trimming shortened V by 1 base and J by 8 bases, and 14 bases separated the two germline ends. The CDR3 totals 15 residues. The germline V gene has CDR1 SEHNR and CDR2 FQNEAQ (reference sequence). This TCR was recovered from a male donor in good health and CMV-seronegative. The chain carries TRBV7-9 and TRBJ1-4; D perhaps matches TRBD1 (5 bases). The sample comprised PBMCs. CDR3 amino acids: CASSLEGVTKEKLFF. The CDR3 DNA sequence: TGTGCCAGCAGCTTAGAAGGGGTTACCAAGGAAAAACTGTTTTTT. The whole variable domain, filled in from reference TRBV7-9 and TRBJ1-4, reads DTGVSQNPRHKITKRGQNVTFRCDPISEHNRLYWYRQTLGQGPEFLTYFQNEAQLEKSRLLSDRFSAERPKGSFSTLEIQRTEQGDSAMYLCASSLEGVTKEKLFFGSGTQLSVL.